These 25 T cell receptor beta chains share one sample of origin, sequenced in a study of T-cell reconstitution after alpha-beta-depleted transplantation in children. Unique molecular identifiers were incorporated during preparation of the TCRbeta library. MiXCR was run by TCRdb on the PCR reads, yielding one entry per CDR3 protein. The table includes around 370,000 distinct CDR3 sequences, 9% to 12% detected once. Sequencing was performed on PBMCs from the stem cell graft donor, taken from the stem cell graft. The source is a human donor who donated a stem cell graft to a child with acute lymphoblastic leukemia.

This clonotype was seen many times. V and J are TRBV5-1 and TRBJ1-1; D perhaps matches TRBD1 (6 bases). The CDR3 is 15 residues long. Deletions cut 0 bases from V and 3 bases from J, with 12 bases between. The V gene's germline CDR1 is SGHRS and CDR2 YFSETQ. The chain's CDR3 is CASSLEQGRHTEAFF. The CDR3 DNA reads as TGCGCCAGCAGCTTGGAGCAGGGGAGGCACACTGAAGCTTTCTTT.

The chain uses TRBV12-3 or TRBV12-4 and TRBJ1-3; the D is unclear. V gave up 5 bases and J gave up 4 bases, with 12 bases separating them. The CDR3 runs to 14 residues. The CDR3: CASSPTGKGNTIYF. For the CDR3, the DNA is TGTGCCAGCAGTCCGACGGGGAAAGGAAACACCATATATTTT.

This clonotype has more than one count but fewer than ten. The chain joins TRBV20-1 to TRBJ2-6; D call uncertain. There are 14 residues in the CDR3. V lost 4 bases and J 2 bases, leaving 9 bases between the germline ends. Germline V gene sequence: CDR1 DFQATT, CDR2 SNEGSKA (reference sequence). The CDR3 here is CSAMTPPGANVLTF. The CDR3, as DNA: TGCAGTGCTATGACCCCTCCTGGGGCCAACGTCCTGACTTTC.

The sample holds many counts of this clonotype. The rearrangement joins TRBV20-1 to TRBJ2-7; D is unclear. Germline V gives CDR1 DFQATT, CDR2 SNEGSKA (reference sequence). The CDR3 runs 10 residues. The CDR3 nucleotides are TGCAGAGGACGGACCCGCGAGCAGTACTTC. This codes for CRGRTREQYF.

This clonotype was counted ten times or more. The chain combines TRBV4-3 with TRBJ2-2; no clear D gene. The CDR3 runs to 13 residues. Between the trimmed V and J ends, which lost 3 bases and 3 bases, there was a span of 5 bases. Germline assignment: CDR1 LGHNA and CDR2 YSLEER. The CDR3 DNA reads TGCGCCAGCAGCCAGGATTACACCGGGGAGCTGTTTTTT. Translation: CASSQDYTGELFF.

As concerns this clonotype: It is unclear where the CDR3 begins or ends on the DNA, so no DNA is shown, and the CDR3 is as TCRdb lists it. The gene calls are TRBV7-6 and TRBJ1-5; the table's D call TRBD1 went unverified against the DNA. The CDR3 is made up of 22 amino acids, end residues included. In germline, CDR1 is SGHVS, CDR2 FNYEAQ. CDR3 in amino acids: CASSSGTPPGISPSILVQPQHF.

This clonotype came up a few times. This rearrangement joins TRBV20-1 to TRBJ2-7, with 7 bases matching TRBD1. The length of the CDR3 is 16 residues. The germline CDR1 and CDR2 sequences are DFQATT and SNEGSKA (reference sequence). Losses at the gene ends were 1 base for V and 0 bases for J; bases not matched to a gene: 9. CDR3 bases: TGCAGTGCTAGAGCTATACAGGGGCCCCTCTCCTACGAGCAGTACTTC. Translated: CSARAIQGPLSYEQYF.

This clonotype was counted many times. The chain is built from TRBV3-1 and TRBJ2-7; 13 nucleotides agree with TRBD2. The CDR3 spans 15 residues. V was pared by 5 bases and J by 4 bases, with 5 bases of the junction left unmatched. The germline V gene encodes CDR1 LGHDT and CDR2 YNNKEL (reference sequence). CDR3 protein: CASSSRTSGSYEQYF. The CDR3, as DNA: TGTGCCAGCAGCTCCCGGACTAGCGGGAGTTACGAGCAGTACTTC.

The chain employs TRBV4-2 and TRBJ2-3, with 12 bases that match TRBD2. This CDR3 is 16 amino acids long. Germline CDR1 LGHNA, CDR2 YNFKEQ. Unmatched junction bases numbered 7, after V lost 5 bases and J lost 4 bases. The CDR3 nucleotides are TGTGCCAGCAGCTCCTTGACTAGCGGGAGAGCAGATACGCAGTATTTT. It yields the protein CASSSLTSGRADTQYF.

This clonotype has just a few counts. The V gene is TRBV28, the J gene TRBJ1-5; TRBD1 agrees at 8 bases. Germline CDR1 reads MDHEN; CDR2 reads SYDVKM. The ends lost 3 bases at V and 2 bases at J; junction bases unmatched: 9. The CDR3 has 17 amino acids. CDR3 region: CASSFAGQGEGNQPQHF. CDR3 in DNA: TGTGCCAGCAGTTTTGCCGGACAGGGCGAGGGCAATCAGCCCCAGCATTTT.

The DNA of the CDR3 is TGTGCCAGCAGCGCGGACGGCTACGAGCAGTACTTC. This sequence encodes CASSADGYEQYF. The V gene is TRBV9, the J gene TRBJ2-7, with D hard to call. CDR1 and CDR2 from the germline V gene are SGDLS and YYNGEE. The CDR3 consists of 12 residues. V was cut by 3 bases and J by 3 bases, with 7 bases left in between. Drawing the rest from reference TRBV9 and TRBJ2-7, the complete variable domain is DSGVTQTPKHLITATGQRVTLRCSPRSGDLSVYWYQQSLDQGLQFLIQYYNGEERAKGNILERFSAQQFPDLHSELNLSSLELGDSALYFCASSADGYEQYFGPGTRLTVT.

The table lists this clonotype with many counts. The chain carries TRBV7-9 and TRBJ2-1, with 9 bases fitting TRBD2. The CDR3 extends over 15 amino acids. J gave up 7 bases and V 1 base, and 5 bases lay outside the gene matches. Germline values: CDR1 SEHNR, CDR2 FQNEAQ (reference sequence). CDR3 residues: CASSLVAGDGNEQFF. CDR3 in DNA: TGTGCCAGCAGCTTAGTAGCGGGAGATGGGAATGAGCAGTTCTTC.

There are a few counts of this clonotype. The chain carries TRBV7-9 and TRBJ1-1; 8 bases agree with TRBD1. Germline CDR1 is SEHNR and CDR2 is FQNEAQ (reference sequence). The CDR3 loop spans 13 amino acids. Trimming cost V 5 bases and J 4 bases; bases outside gene matches: 3. CDR3 nucleotide sequence: TGTGCCAGCAGCGTTCAGGGGGCCACTGAAGCTTTCTTT. Residues: CASSVQGATEAFF.

This chain uses TRBV5-1 with TRBJ2-1, with D possibly matching TRBD2 (6 bases). V dropped 4 bases and J dropped 3 bases, with 11 bases sitting between them. This CDR3 region has 14 residues. The V gene's germline CDR1 is SGHRS and CDR2 YFSETQ. As DNA, the CDR3 is TGCGCCAGCAGCAGTAATAGCGGCTACAATGAGCAGTTCTTC. Its protein is CASSSNSGYNEQFF. The variable domain in full, with the rest retrieved from reference TRBV5-1 and TRBJ2-1, is KAGVTQTPRYLIKTRGQQVTLSCSPISGHRSVSWYQQTPGQGLQFLFEYFSETQRNKGNFPGRFSGRQFSNSRSEMNVSTLELGDSALYLCASSSNSGYNEQFFGPGTRLTVL.

V usage is TRBV10-3 and J usage is TRBJ2-7, with D possibly being TRBD2 (5 bases). The CDR3 sequence is 15 residues long. The germline CDR1 and CDR2 sequences are ENHRY and SYGVKD. V lost 2 bases and J 0 bases, leaving 11 bases between the germline ends. The CDR3 DNA follows: TGTGCCATCAGTGAGAGAAGCGGAAGCTCCTACGAGCAGTACTTC. Encoded protein: CAISERSGSSYEQYF.

This chain uses TRBV4-1 with TRBJ2-7, with 9 bases lining up with TRBD2. The V gene end was trimmed by 6 bases and the J gene end by 5 bases; junction bases not matched to a gene: 11. The CDR3 loop spans 15 amino acids. Germline V gene lookup returns CDR1 MGHRA and CDR2 YSYEKL. The CDR3 coding sequence is TGCGCCAGCAGTCCGGTGGAGGTAGCGGGAGACGAGCAGTACTTC. Its translation is CASSPVEVAGDEQYF.

This clonotype has a handful of counts. V usage is TRBV5-1 and J usage is TRBJ2-3; possibly TRBD2 for D (6 bases). The CDR3 is 15 amino acids. The germline gives CDR1 SGHRS, CDR2 YFSETQ. Trimming stripped 4 bases from V and 8 bases from J, with 20 bases between. The CDR3 bases are TGCGCCAGCAGCCCCGGGACTGTCGCAGCCGTTACGCAGTATTTT. Its protein product is CASSPGTVAAVTQYF.

The chain joins TRBV27 to TRBJ2-2; 7 bases align to TRBD2. V dropped 0 bases and J dropped 6; count of bases not matched to a gene: 7. This CDR3 has 16 residues. Per the germline V gene, CDR1 is MNHEY and CDR2 is SMNVEV (reference sequence). The CDR3 DNA follows: TGTGCCAGCAGTTTATCTCCTGGCGGGAGCGCCGGGGAGCTGTTTTTT. Its protein product is CASSLSPGGSAGELFF.

This clonotype has a count of ten or more. The rearrangement links TRBV5-1 to TRBJ2-5, with TRBD1 matching over 8 bases. V lost 4 bases and J lost 5; bases outside the gene matches: 7. The CDR3 runs to 14 residues. Germline V gene data show CDR1 as SGHRS and CDR2 as YFSETQ. The CDR3 nucleotides read TGCGCCAGCAGCCCCAGGGGGCGCAGGGAGACCCAGTACTTC. This sequence encodes CASSPRGRRETQYF.

This chain links TRBV2 with TRBJ2-3; D remains unclear. V was trimmed by 4 bases and J by 4 bases, leaving 6 bases between them. The CDR3 is made up of 12 amino acids. Germline values: CDR1 SNHLY, CDR2 FYNNEI. CDR3 coding DNA: TGTGCCAGCAGTGGTTTCCCAGATACGCAGTATTTT. This translates into CASSGFPDTQYF.

This clonotype was observed a handful of times. The chain couples TRBV4-3 to TRBJ2-1, with D maybe TRBD2 (5 bases). V was shortened by 0 bases and J by 3 bases, with 15 bases between the two germline ends. CDR3 length: 17 amino acids. Germline CDR1 reads LGHNA; CDR2 reads YSLEER. The chain's CDR3 is CASSQDPLARYYNEQFF. The CDR3 DNA is TGCGCCAGCAGCCAAGATCCCCTAGCTCGCTACTACAATGAGCAGTTCTTC.

This clonotype was recorded a few times. The V and J genes are TRBV7-3 and TRBJ2-1, with 8 bases aligning to TRBD2. V dropped 2 bases and J dropped 8; count of bases not matched to a gene: 8. This CDR3 is built from 15 residues. Germline loops: CDR1 SGHTA, CDR2 FQGTGA. The CDR3 coding sequence is TGTGCCAGCAGCTTACTGGGGACTAGTTTCCATGAGCAGTTCTTC. Protein product: CASSLLGTSFHEQFF.

The chain couples TRBV3-1 to TRBJ2-2; 7 bases agree with TRBD1. Germline trimming cut 1 base from V and 7 bases from J; bases unmatched to any gene: 6. Germline CDR1 and CDR2: LGHDT and YNNKEL (reference sequence). This CDR3 comprises 15 residues. The CDR3 nucleotides read TGTGCCAGCAGCCAAGCGTTAGGGGGCTTCGGGGAGCTGTTTTTT. This encodes CASSQALGGFGELFF.

The chain couples TRBV10-3 to TRBJ1-1, with D unclear. Trimming stripped 7 bases from V and 3 bases from J, with 9 bases between. The CDR3 has 12 amino acids. Per germline, CDR1 ENHRY and CDR2 SYGVKD. CDR3 sequence: CAITGSDTEAFF. Written as DNA, the CDR3 is TGTGCCATCACCGGGTCCGACACTGAAGCTTTCTTT.

This chain connects TRBV12-3 or TRBV12-4 to TRBJ2-7, with 11 bases matching TRBD2. This CDR3 region has 15 residues. J lost 1 base, V lost 6 bases, and 5 bases had no gene match. The CDR3 DNA follows: TGTGCCAGCAGACAGGGACTAGCGGCTTCCTACGAGCAGTACTTC. Amino acids: CASRQGLAASYEQYF.